The T cell receptor (beta chain) under discussion was sequenced for a study of cytomegalovirus exposure and HLA in healthy donors (TCRdb year 2017). For the wider study: An earlier analysis of under 600 of the donors reported about 290 Gb of sequence data and more than 90 million unique TCR beta sequences from 190 million or so T cells. Alongside the repertoire data, information on donor age, sex, ethnicity and CMV serostatus was compiled. The T cell repertoires of some 670 subjects were profiled by immunosequencing and related to cytomegalovirus serostatus. A later genetic analysis took genome-wide SNP genotypes for about 55% of the 666 donors and used that subset as a discovery cohort. In addition to the first cohort of 666 subjects, a separate validation cohort of 100 to 150 different subjects was used. In the later analysis, no new phenotypic data were used to find candidate immune exposures; instead, reliance was placed on TCR beta sequences and their occurrence across donors. In a later analysis, previously published TCR beta repertoires from several hundred donors were re-analyzed and high-resolution HLA genotyping was added so that TCR occurrence patterns could be studied. Of the approximately 400 genotyped donors, 81% fell in the genetic ancestry cluster associated with self-reported Caucasian donors. To predict cytomegalovirus infection status, the study brought together high-throughput TCR immunosequencing, statistical association of individual TCRs with disease status, and machine learning. Among approximately 370 genotyped donors of the cohort, an average of about 240,000 unique TCR beta nucleotide sequences was sequenced per donor, of which roughly 17% were non-productive. HLA typing included class I and class II loci at four-digit resolution. To decide whether each TCR beta V gene segment behaved as functional or pseudogenic, an earlier analysis of 587 of the donors relied on high-throughput TCR beta sequencing. A handful of DR-DQ haplotypes were treated as single units for association and clustering because of strong linkage in the cohort. Every discovery cohort repertoire had been produced on one sequencing platform. About 280 gigabases of sequencing data and some 85 million unique TCR sequences were included in an early release covering under 650 HLA-typed donors. The study aimed to test whether cataloging public T cell receptors could reveal signatures of past pathogen exposure. The number of typed donors differed by locus: about 629-640 for A, B, C, DRB1 and DQB1; approximately 530 for DQA1; around 610 for DPA1; and some 430 for DPB1. Points the paper makes about the study in general: Some IMGT-functional V segments, including TRBV6-2 and TRBV6-3, could not be told apart with the 87-base-pair reads, so those segments were excluded. In a later analysis, the rate of TCR association differed among HLA loci, with DRB1 alleles having the most associated TCRs and HLA-C alleles having the fewest. Correlated functional status among segregating V segments might be attributable to linkage disequilibrium, but an unknown experimental factor could not be ruled out. It was suggested by the authors that the approach could potentially be generalized to other disease states and immunological phenotypes. According to a later analysis, parvovirus B19, influenza, CMV and Epstein-Barr virus appeared linked to several top co-occurrence clusters. In a later analysis, HLA-associated TCR beta chains were found to be more clonally expanded and to have lower generation probabilities than equally common non-associated chains. Most TCR sequences were seen in very few donors, while some public TCRs were found in many individuals. A further reported finding was that TCR beta sequences accurately predicted the HLA-A and HLA-B alleles for most subjects in the first cohort. In a later analysis, more than 15,000 TCR beta sequences were associated with specific HLA alleles at a false discovery rate of 0.05. A later genetic analysis reported fewer N-insertions in productive TCRs among donors in an Asian-associated ancestry cluster than the roughly 670-donor mean. The only immune exposure information available for the cohort was CMV serostatus. Only TCR beta chains were sequenced in this cohort, and the absence of alpha or paired-chain data limited detectable features. The earlier analysis of approximately 560 of the donors excluded some 15 rarely observed V segments, including chromosome 9 orphons, because counts were too low. Assigning TCR associations to individual alleles was difficult when HLA alleles, especially DR and DQ, strongly co-occurred. The study listed 164 TCR beta chains as associated with cytomegalovirus. An association between a missense DCLRE1C variant and V-gene and J-gene trimming of TCR beta chains was found in a later genetic analysis and replicated in an independent cohort. Sequencing depth was assumed to be roughly uniform across donors in the presence/absence analyses, though that assumption may not hold. A cluster of highly shared sequence variants was judged likely to represent a technical artifact of the sequencing pipeline. The classifier was reported to diagnose cytomegalovirus status with high specificity and sensitivity in both the original and validation cohorts. HLA typing was unavailable for some donors at each locus, so association tests used only the typed subset. Three of the identified cytomegalovirus-associated TCR beta chains were confirmed in vitro to be specific for cytomegalovirus antigens. In a later analysis, most CMV-associated TCR beta chains were found to appear HLA-restricted, with HLA associations seemingly driven largely by CMV exposure. An earlier analysis of approximately 590 of the donors showed that most TCR beta V segments appeared in productive rearrangements either about 90% or about 30% of the time, which broadly matched IMGT annotations.

The cohort was made up of under 800 healthy bone marrow donors. At the time of sampling, every cohort member was nominally healthy, though immune exposures that went unrecorded were likely present. The donor was CMV seronegative and was included in the group of a few hundred seronegative cohort members. Each donor provided a peripheral blood sample, and peripheral blood mononuclear cells were used for TCR beta sequencing. Genomic DNA was extracted from the blood cell samples with the Qiagen DNeasy Blood Extraction Kit. The CDR3 has 15 amino acids, counting the end cysteine and phenylalanine. Here the CDR3 DNA is all that survives: 45 bases in frame from base 1. The V and J ends are trimmed by 4 bases and 0 bases, leaving 13 bases between them. CDR1 WSHSY and CDR2 SAAADI are derived from the germline V gene. Library method: the immunoSEQ multiplex PCR assay. For the multiplex PCR, a mixture combining 60 forward primers for TCR Vbeta segments and 13 reverse primers for TCR Jbeta segments was used. The CDR3 region of rearranged TCR beta genes was amplified from genomic DNA by a multiplex PCR assay. On the Illumina HiSeq System, the amplified TCR beta libraries were sequenced as 87-base-pair reads. On the authors' methods: In a later analysis, 80 million or so unique TCR beta chains were counted across the 500 to 850 repertoires, and some 10 million of these chains were shared by at least two donors. To remove PCR and sequencing errors, raw reads were error-corrected and collapsed into unique sequences using a nearest-neighbor algorithm that merged closely related sequences. V, D and J gene segments were assigned by aligning CDR3 sequences to IMGT reference sequences. For a sequence to be retained, at least a six-nucleotide match to both a V gene segment and a J gene segment was required. Rearrangements were classified as productive when the CDR3 lacked stop codons and remained in frame with V and J, and all other rearrangements were classified as non-productive. Following IMGT convention, CDR3 was defined as the stretch from the second conserved V-encoded cysteine up to the conserved J-encoded phenylalanine. Sequences without an unambiguous match to a single V gene segment were excluded from the earlier analysis of 450 to 650 of the donors. An earlier analysis of approximately 590 of the donors called V segments functional above 56.7% productive rearrangements and segregating when the between-donor standard deviation exceeded 5%. A statistical classification framework was built to diagnose cytomegalovirus status from the catalog of TCR beta chain sequences. In a later analysis, V and J genes were assigned by comparing TCR nucleotide sequences against IMGT/GENE-DB human TR gene sequences. The TCRdist pipeline was used in a later analysis to assign CDR3 sequences and most-parsimonious VDJ recombination scenarios. In a later analysis, each TCR beta chain was defined by its CDR3 amino acid sequence together with its V-gene family, and reads without a unique V-gene family were excluded. To address suspected cross-contamination and a sequencing artifact, a later analysis removed 592 highly shared, low-generation-probability nucleotide sequences. For each public chain, a later analysis derived a clonal expansion index from normalized ranks of inferred template counts within each repertoire. In a later analysis, generation probabilities were computed using a VDJ recombination model fitted to out-of-frame rearrangements, and the results were checked against IGoR. A later analysis scored TCR-TCR, TCR-HLA and TCR-CMV co-occurrence with hypergeometric tests, applying a repertoire-size bias correction to TCR pairs. False discovery rates were estimated in a later analysis by permuting HLA or CMV assignments 20 times. In a later analysis, co-occurring TCRs were grouped using DBSCAN, and TCRdist sequence similarity was added for clustering within HLA-allele-positive subsets. Repertoires with fewer than 30,000 or more than 120,000 public chains were left out of co-occurrence clustering, as were four to six repertoires with anomalous nucleotide sharing. Here the immuneACCESS table is served through TCRdb, limited to in-frame sequences with V and J called. Missing clones are a known gap in these copies; in checked studies unresolved V genes cover under half, and the rest lacks a known reason. V, J and clone size derive from that table, while D and trimming were established from the DNA sequence. In all, the sample holds 95,000 to 130,000 clones, and 80% to 85% of those were seen once. The ten top clones hold under 5% of the sample.

About this clone: There is no known antigen for this receptor. No qualities accompany the bases; no much larger clone lies one base away.

This TCR came from a woman aged 30 to 39 in good health and CMV-seronegative. Sequenced material: PBMCs. The V and J genes are TRBV10-2 and TRBJ2-7; TRBD1 might be the D gene, on 6 matching bases. The CDR3 reads CASSGTGTPSYEQYF. The DNA is as follows: TGCGCCAGCAGTGGGACCGGGACACCCTCCTACGAGCAGTACTTC.